The text below deals with one TCR beta chain. This CDR3 has 13 amino acids. Germline trimming cut 5 bases from V and 8 bases from J; bases unmatched to any gene: 10. Germline-derived CDR1 and CDR2 are GTSNPN and SVGIG (reference sequence). This sample is drawn from a study of T cell responses to AZD1222 COVID-19 vaccine. Data came from immunoSEQ multiplex PCR; TCRdb stores just in-frame clones and leaves some out. The data show about 80,000 clones, approximately 85% seen once. The source is an adult who received the AZD1222 COVID-19 vaccine. Sample: peripheral blood, taken 28 days after the second AZD1222 dose. The V call is TRBV30, the J call TRBJ1-2, with TRBD1 identical over 8 bases. The CDR3 sequence: CAWGRQGARGYTF. DNA of the CDR3: TGTGCCTGGGGCCGGCAGGGGGCTCGGGGCTACACCTTC.